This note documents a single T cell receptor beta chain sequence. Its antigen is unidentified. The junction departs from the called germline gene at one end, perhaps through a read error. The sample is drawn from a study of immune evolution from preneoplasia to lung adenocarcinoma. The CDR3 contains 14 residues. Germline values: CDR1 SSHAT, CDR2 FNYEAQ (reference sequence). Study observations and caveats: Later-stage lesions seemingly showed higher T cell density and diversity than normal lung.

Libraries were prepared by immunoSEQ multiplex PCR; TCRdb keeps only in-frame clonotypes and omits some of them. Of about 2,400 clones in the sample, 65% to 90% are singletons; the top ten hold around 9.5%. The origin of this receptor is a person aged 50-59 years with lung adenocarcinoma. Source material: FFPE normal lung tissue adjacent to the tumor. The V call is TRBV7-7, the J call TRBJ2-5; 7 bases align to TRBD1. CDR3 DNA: TGTGCTAGCAGCTTCAGGGACAGCCAAGAGACCCAGTACTTC. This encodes CASSFRDSQETQYF.